This TCR beta chain was recorded in a study of blood T cell repertoires in COVID-19 (dated by TCRdb to about 2020). Looking at the study overall: Samples covering the acute and convalescent phases of COVID-19 were provided by collaborators in the United States, Italy and Spain. The material from the prospective study consisted of cDNA or gDNA derived from T cells, B-cell-depleted T cells, or PBMCs. Subjects who had been exposed to COVID-19, were actively infected with it, or had recovered from it provided the deeply sampled blood TCRbeta repertoires that made up the dataset. The repertoires were released in a freely available public database intended as a resource for research on the immune response to SARS-CoV-2. Samples came from the ongoing ImmuneRACE study (first 160 participants) plus 1,254 subjects from 6 global collaborators. Sample metadata almost always included a de-identified subject ID, COVID-19 status, age in years and sex. HLA class I and class II types, where available, came from metadata supplied by the sample provider rather than from assay-based typing.

From a lookup of the germline V gene, CDR1 and CDR2 are SGHTA and FQGNSA. Counted from cysteine to phenylalanine, this CDR3 has 14 amino acids. The kept DNA is CDR3 alone, 42 bases in frame from the first base. V was cut back by 1 base and J by 6 bases, leaving a gap of 12 bases between them. Enrolling through a virtual design, the prospective study's participants ranged in age from roughly 18 to 100 years and lived across 20 to 25 United States geographic areas. In the prospective study, participants were assigned to cohorts based on the clinical history participants reported in a screening survey and a study questionnaire. Each participant in the prospective study had whole blood, serum and a nasopharyngeal or oropharyngeal swab collected by mobile phlebotomists. Prospective study participants could optionally give additional blood draws and questionnaires over an approximately two-month period. Before DNA extraction, prospective study blood samples were shipped either frozen or at room temperature.

For this clone: It lacks a known antigen. Qualities for individual bases were not recorded, and no much larger clone is one base off.

Findings and caveats that apply to the study as a whole: Clinical and demographic metadata were provided uncurated, with the amount varying by source and participant.

TCRbeta CDR3 regions were amplified from genomic DNA using the immunoSEQ Assay, a bias-controlled multiplex PCR. The study's own analysis went as follows. The number of nucleated cells in each sample was estimated by amplification of reference gene primers within the assay. To quantify the absolute abundance of each unique TCRbeta CDR3 rearrangement, sequence reads were collapsed and filtered. For each sample, productive Simpson clonality was calculated as the square root of Simpson's diversity index across productive rearrangements. Not all clones reach the TCRdb copy of this immuneACCESS table, which keeps in-frame sequences only. Checked studies attribute under half of the gap to unresolved V genes and leave the rest unexplained. D and trimming were read from the DNA, whereas the V and J calls and clone size are those reported in that table. Counted in this sample were about 440,000 clones; 70% to 90% of them appeared once. The ten top clones hold about 2% of the sample.

The receptor was derived from a woman aged 18-29 years with acute COVID-19. The sample was PBMCs or T cells enriched from blood (not recorded which). The V gene is TRBV7-2 and the J gene is TRBJ1-2; a tentative D match to TRBD1 spans 5 bases. The bases are TGTGCCAGCAGCTTAGGGATAGGGGCGAATGGCTACACCTTC. Translated, this gives CASSLGIGANGYTF.